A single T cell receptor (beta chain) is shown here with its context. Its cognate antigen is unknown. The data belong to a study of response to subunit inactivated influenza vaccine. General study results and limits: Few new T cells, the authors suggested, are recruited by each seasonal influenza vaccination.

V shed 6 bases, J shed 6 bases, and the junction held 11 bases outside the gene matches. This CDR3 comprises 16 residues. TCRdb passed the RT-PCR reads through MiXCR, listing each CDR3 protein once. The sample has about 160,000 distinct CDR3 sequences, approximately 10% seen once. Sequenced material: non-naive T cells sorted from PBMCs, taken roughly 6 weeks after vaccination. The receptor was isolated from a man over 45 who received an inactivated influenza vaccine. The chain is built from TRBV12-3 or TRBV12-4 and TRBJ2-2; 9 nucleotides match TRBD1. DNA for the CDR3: TGTGCCAGCAGAACGACAGGGGGGTCGCTCGCCGGGGAGCTGTTTTTT. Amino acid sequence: CASRTTGGSLAGELFF.